This TCR beta chain was obtained from a study of T cell clonotyping in hematopoietic cell transplantation. The table came from immunoSEQ multiplex PCR; TCRdb's copy has only in-frame clones and leaves some out. In the table there are about 14,000 clones, 90% to 95% of which are singletons. CDR3 length equals 14 residues. Germline lookup yields CDR1 SGHTA and CDR2 FQGTGA. V was cut by 1 base and J by 1 base, with 7 bases left in between. Study results and caveats: Pathologically expanded recipient clonotypes increased progressively from day 30 to day 180 as diversity fell.

In regard to this clone: The target antigen is unknown.

The sequenced sample was PBMCs, obtained 30 days after allogeneic stem cell transplant. The TCR was taken from a male patient aged 60 to 75 who had an allogeneic stem cell transplant from an unrelated donor, so the T cells may come from the graft donor. Some clones in this sample may be carry-over from other donors' samples. The chain couples TRBV7-3 to TRBJ1-1; D not certain. CDR3 protein: CASSLRAGNTEAFF. CDR3 in DNA: TGTGCCAGCAGCTTAAGGGCAGGGAACACTGAAGCTTTCTTT.